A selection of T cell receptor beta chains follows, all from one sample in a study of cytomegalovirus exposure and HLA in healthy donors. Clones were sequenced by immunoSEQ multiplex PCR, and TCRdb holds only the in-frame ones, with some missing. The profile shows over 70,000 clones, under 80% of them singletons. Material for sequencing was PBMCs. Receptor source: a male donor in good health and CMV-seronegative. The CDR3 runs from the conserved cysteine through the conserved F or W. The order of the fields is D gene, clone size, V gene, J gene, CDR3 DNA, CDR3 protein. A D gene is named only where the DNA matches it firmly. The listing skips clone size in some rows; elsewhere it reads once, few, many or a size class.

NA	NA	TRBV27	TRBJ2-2	TGTGCCAGCAGTTTATCGCCCGTGGGGACTCCTAACACCGGGGAGCTGTTTTTT	CASSLSPVGTPNTGELFF
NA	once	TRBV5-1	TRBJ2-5	TGCGCCAGCAGCTCACAGGGTCAGGAGACCCAGTACTTC	CASSSQGQETQYF
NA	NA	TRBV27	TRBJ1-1	TGTGCCAGCAGTTTAGGGCGACGACAGATGAACACTGAAGCTTTCTTT	CASSLGRRQMNTEAFF
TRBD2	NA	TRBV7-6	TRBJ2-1	TGTGCCAGCAGCTTAATCCCCCTTAGCGGGGGCAAGGACGCTGAGCAGTTCTTC	CASSLIPLSGGKDAEQFF
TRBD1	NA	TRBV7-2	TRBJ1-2	TGTGCCAGCAGCGGAAGGACAGGGGTTACCTATGGCTACACCTTC	CASSGRTGVTYGYTF
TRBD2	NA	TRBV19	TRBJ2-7	TGTGCCAGTAGTACGACTAGCGGAGGGGCCTACGAGCAGTACTTC	CASSTTSGGAYEQYF
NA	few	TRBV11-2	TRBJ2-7	TGTGCCAGCAGCTTTCAAACCTACGAGCAGTACTTC	CASSFQTYEQYF
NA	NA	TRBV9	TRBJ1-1	TGTGCCAGCAGCGCCCCTGAGGAGGGAACGAACACTGAAGCTTTCTTT	CASSAPEEGTNTEAFF
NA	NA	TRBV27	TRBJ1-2	TGTGCCAGCAGTGCGACTACTAACTATGGCTACACCTTC	CASSATTNYGYTF
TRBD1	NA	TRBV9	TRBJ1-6	TGTGCCAGCAGCGAGGACAGGCCACCCCTCCACTTT	CASSEDRPPLHF
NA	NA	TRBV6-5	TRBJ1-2	TGTGCCAGCAGTCCCTCAGGGGCCCCTGACTATGGCTACACCTTC	CASSPSGAPDYGYTF
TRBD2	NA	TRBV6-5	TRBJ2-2	TGTGCCAGCAGTTATAGCGGGGGGCCTAACACCGGGGAGCTGTTTTTT	CASSYSGGPNTGELFF
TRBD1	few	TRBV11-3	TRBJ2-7	TGTGCCAGCAGCCATCGACAGGGATCCATCGCCTACGAGCAGTACTTC	CASSHRQGSIAYEQYF